The entry that follows covers one T cell receptor (beta chain) sequence. This clone was seen a handful of times. The specificity of this receptor is unknown. It has no much larger one-base neighbor in the sample; base qualities were not kept. In the germline V gene, CDR1 corresponds to SGHRS and CDR2 to YFSETQ. Counted from cysteine to phenylalanine, this CDR3 has 14 amino acids. Only the CDR3 portion is preserved as DNA: 42 bases, with reading frame beginning at the first base. At the junction V is shortened by 0 bases and J by 3 bases; bases outside the gene matches: 1. In light of the paper, this sample's time point label describes: about 28 days (+/-7) after the second vaccine dose. Because spike-specific TCR depth and breadth did not differ between the two schedules, AZD1222 recipients who got a second dose at roughly 4 weeks were pooled with those who got a second dose at roughly 12 weeks. Vaccinee samples were obtained from the UK trials COV001 and COV002, which included a single-blind randomized controlled phase 2/3 trial of AZD1222 (ChAdOx1 nCoV-19) in healthy adults. For TCRbeta chain sequencing, PBMC samples from trial participants were taken at day 0 and at day 28 after the second dose.

The CDR3 regions of human TCRbeta chains were analyzed by immunosequencing. Per the authors' processing: Repertoire TCRs were matched against a reference library of SARS-CoV-2-specific TCRs generated with the MIRA antigen-specificity platform. Breadth meant the fraction of unique TCRs that were SARS-CoV-2-associated, whereas depth meant the fraction of total T cells that were SARS-CoV-2-associated. Using the MIRA data, each spike-specific TCR was mapped to the spike region that the TCR reacts to and placed in a CD4 or CD8 class. Log10-transformed breadth and depth values were compared by one-way ANOVA with Sidak's multiple comparisons tests. The immuneACCESS repertoire file appears here via TCRdb, limited to in-frame rearrangements. These files lack a portion of the clones; in checked studies, under half of the deficit traces to unresolved V genes, and the cause of the others is not known. The V and J calls and the clone size are those of that table, but D and trimming were determined from the DNA. The sample has around 190,000 clones on record, 85% to 90% of them singletons. Under 14% of the sample is taken by the ten largest.

This record comes from a study of T cell responses to AZD1222 COVID-19 vaccine (dated by TCRdb to the early 2020s). Background on the whole study: A total of about 230 trial participants underwent TCR sequencing, of whom 207 received two doses of AZD1222 and approximately 25 received two doses of the MenACWY control vaccine. Trial participants were enrolled into age subgroups of 18-55, 56-69 and 70-plus years, which contained 148, 28 and 57 TCR-sequenced participants, respectively.

What the authors observed across the whole study: Spike-specific TCR breadth and depth rose significantly after two AZD1222 doses compared with day 0 and with MenACWY recipients. In the small 56-69-year group, the increase in depth fell short of significance, most likely because of low power. Conclusions about previously exposed vaccinees are limited, since just a handful of AZD1222 recipients were seropositive for SARS-CoV-2 at baseline. Because no day 14 peak-response samples were available, repertoires were characterized only after the peak T cell response. Most participants were white British and females outnumbered males, and the authors suggested that clonal diversity may have been underestimated. CD4 TCRs associated with the vaccine covered the entire spike protein, and the dominant responses were in regions 160-218 and 743-854. Epitopes outside the regions mutated in the B.1.351 and B.1.1.7 variants were reportedly recognized by nearly half of the unique spike-specific TCRs.

The TCR originated in an adult who received the AZD1222 COVID-19 vaccine. The chain was built from TRBV5-1 and TRBJ1-1, with 8 bases matching TRBD1. The sequencing here drew on peripheral blood, taken 28 days after the second AZD1222 dose. The DNA sequence follows: TGCGCCAGCAGCTTGGGACAGGGGTACACTGAAGCTTTCTTT. This codes for CASSLGQGYTEAFF.